Presented here are 19 T cell receptor beta chains from one specimen sequenced in a study of control samples from healthy donors and cancer patients. The repertoire was sequenced with immunoSEQ multiplex PCR; TCRdb's copy has only in-frame clones and lacks some. The sample holds 57,000 or so clones, about 90% seen once. The source material was PBMCs. These receptors came from a man aged 55 to 70 with colorectal cancer.

The J gene is TRBJ2-4, the V gene TRBV2; D perhaps matches TRBD2 (5 bases). Germline V gene lookup returns CDR1 SNHLY and CDR2 FYNNEI. CDR3 size: 13 residues. V was cut by 7 bases and J by 1 base, with 8 bases left in between. The CDR3 reads CASTADAKNIQYF. The CDR3 DNA is TGTGCCAGCACAGCGGATGCCAAAAACATTCAGTACTTC.

In this sample, this clone turned up a few times. V and J are TRBV18 and TRBJ2-2; 7 bases are shared with TRBD2. Trimming at V came to 1 base and at J to 7 bases, leaving 12 bases not matched to a gene. The V gene's germline CDR1 is KGHSH and CDR2 LQKENI. There are 17 residues in the CDR3. The CDR3 protein is CASSPRPSGEAGGELFF. For the CDR3, the DNA is TGTGCCAGCTCACCACGGCCAAGCGGGGAGGCCGGCGGGGAGCTGTTTTTT.

V usage is TRBV15 and J usage is TRBJ2-7, with a weak D call TRBD2 (5 bases). V lost 1 base and J lost 1, with 11 bases in between. The CDR3 extends over 15 amino acids. The germline V gene has CDR1 LNHNV and CDR2 YYDKDF (reference sequence). The CDR3 DNA reads TGTGCCACCAGCAGAGGAGGGATTGGGTCCTACGAGCAGTACTTC. Its protein is CATSRGGIGSYEQYF.

This clone appeared a single time. This rearrangement joins TRBV24-1 to TRBJ2-2; D call uncertain. The germline V and J ends were trimmed by 7 bases and 5 bases, with 7 bases remaining between them. CDR1 and CDR2 (germline): KGHDR, SFDVKD. The CDR3 consists of 12 residues. CDR3 DNA: TGTGCCACCAGCGTAGAGACCGGGGAGCTGTTTTTT. This codes for CATSVETGELFF.

In the case of this clone: The same CDR3 is also encoded by other DNA sequences in this sample. The J gene is TRBJ1-5, the V gene TRBV24-1, with D uncertain. V lost 6 bases and J lost 4, with 12 bases in between. The V gene's germline CDR1 is KGHDR and CDR2 SFDVKD. This CDR3 has 14 residues. For the CDR3, the DNA is TGTGCCACCAGTAACGTCCAGAGTAATCAGCCCCAGCATTTT. Its protein product is CATSNVQSNQPQHF.

The chain couples TRBV7-6 to TRBJ1-6, with no clear D. This CDR3 region has 15 residues. The ends were cut back, 5 bases at V and 5 bases at J, with 13 bases in the middle. Germline CDR1 and CDR2: SGHVS and FNYEAQ. CDR3 in amino acids: CASSLRGSDNSPLHF. The CDR3 nucleotides read TGTGCCAGCAGCCTCCGTGGATCAGATAATTCACCCCTCCACTTT.

This sequence joins TRBV18 and TRBJ2-2, with 8 bases fitting TRBD1. The CDR3 consists of 16 residues. Germline V gene data show CDR1 as KGHSH and CDR2 as LQKENI. V was pared by 6 bases and J by 6 bases, with 12 bases of the junction left unmatched. CDR3 protein: CASSPSTGGTAGELFF. Here the CDR3 DNA reads TGTGCCAGCTCCCCCTCCACAGGGGGGACCGCCGGGGAGCTGTTTTTT. The variable domain in full, completed from reference TRBV18 and TRBJ2-2, reads NAGVMQNPRHLVRRRGQEARLRCSPMKGHSHVYWYRQLPEEGLKFMVYLQKENIIDESGMPKERFSAEFPKEGPSILRIQQVVRGDSAAYFCASSPSTGGTAGELFFGEGSRLTVL.

The gene calls are TRBV18 and TRBJ2-1; TRBD2 aligns across 13 bases. This CDR3 spans 16 amino acids. The trim removed 3 bases at V and 7 bases at J, leaving 6 bases unmatched. CDR1 is KGHSH, CDR2 LQKENI, per germline. CDR3 sequence (DNA): TGTGCCAGCTCACCCCGCGGGACTAGCGGGGCGAATGAGCAGTTCTTC. It encodes CASSPRGTSGANEQFF. The variable domain in full, completed from reference TRBV18 and TRBJ2-1, reads NAGVMQNPRHLVRRRGQEARLRCSPMKGHSHVYWYRQLPEEGLKFMVYLQKENIIDESGMPKERFSAEFPKEGPSILRIQQVVRGDSAAYFCASSPRGTSGANEQFFGPGTRLTVL.

The chain employs TRBV29-1 and TRBJ1-1; D possibly corresponds to TRBD1 (6 bases). Trimming stripped 7 bases from V and 4 bases from J, with 16 bases between. In germline, CDR1 is SQVTM, CDR2 ANQGSEA. The CDR3 consists of 13 residues. The CDR3 protein is CSAEGGEGTEAFF. CDR3 sequence (DNA): TGCAGCGCCGAGGGGGGGGAAGGCACTGAAGCTTTCTTT.

The genes are TRBV6-5 and TRBJ2-3; D perhaps matches TRBD2 (7 bases). With 6 bases removed from V and 2 bases from J, the gap between germline ends came to 12 bases. CDR1 is MNHEY and CDR2 is SVGAGI in the germline V gene. This CDR3 has 14 residues. CDR3 sequence reads: CASRAGQNTDTQYF. The CDR3 DNA follows: TGTGCCAGCAGAGCGGGACAAAACACAGATACGCAGTATTTT.

The CDR3 sequence: CASRKSSGNTIYF. In nucleotides, the CDR3 is TGTGCCAGCCGTAAGAGCTCTGGAAACACCATATATTTT. The genes are TRBV6-5 and TRBJ1-3; no firm D call. CDR3 length equals 13 residues. Germline lookup yields CDR1 MNHEY and CDR2 SVGAGI. Between the trimmed V and J ends, which lost 8 bases and 0 bases, there was a span of 8 bases.

This sequence joins TRBV6-1 and TRBJ1-2, with D maybe TRBD1 (5 bases). Deletions cut 3 bases from V and 0 bases from J, with 8 bases between. The CDR3 contains 14 residues. Germline assignment: CDR1 MNHNS and CDR2 SASEGT. As DNA, the CDR3 is TGTGCCAGCAGTGAGGGGCCTGCTAACTATGGCTACACCTTC. Translated: CASSEGPANYGYTF.

The rearrangement links TRBV5-5 to TRBJ2-7, with 10 bases fitting TRBD1. From germline, CDR1 is SGHKS and CDR2 YYEKEE (reference sequence). J was trimmed by 6 bases and V by 4 bases; bases with no gene match: 13. CDR3 length equals 16 residues. DNA of the CDR3: TGTGCCAGCAGCGTCACGGGACAGGGGTACCTGCCCGAGCAGTACTTC. It translates to CASSVTGQGYLPEQYF. Together with reference TRBV5-5 and TRBJ2-7, the CDR3 gives the full variable domain: DAGVTQSPTHLIKTRGQQVTLRCSPISGHKSVSWYQQVLGQGPQFIFQYYEKEERGRGNFPDRFSARQFPNYSSELNVNALLLGDSALYLCASSVTGQGYLPEQYFGPGTRLTVT.

The chain links TRBV6-5 to TRBJ1-6; 8 nucleotides agree with TRBD1. V gave up 0 bases and J gave up 6 bases; unmatched junction bases: 4. The CDR3 has 16 residues. CDR1 and CDR2 (germline): MNHEY, SVGAGI. CDR3 coding DNA: TGTGCCAGCAGTTACTCTATTCAGGGGGCTAATTCACCCCTCCACTTT. Its translation: CASSYSIQGANSPLHF.

The chain couples TRBV5-1 to TRBJ2-1; perhaps TRBD2 as D (5 bases). This CDR3 region has 13 residues. V was pared by 3 bases and J by 6 bases, with 10 bases between. CDR1 is SGHRS and CDR2 is YFSETQ in the germline V gene. The CDR3 DNA sequence: TGCGCCAGCAGCTCGGGCCGGGGCAATGAGCAGTTCTTC. This translates into CASSSGRGNEQFF.

The chain is built from TRBV6-1 and TRBJ1-2; unclear D gene. The germline V gene has CDR1 MNHNS and CDR2 SASEGT. The length of the CDR3 is 13 residues. V lost 3 bases to trimming and J lost 4 bases, with 9 bases between them. The CDR3 loop is CASSDVGPYGYTF. The CDR3 DNA sequence: TGTGCCAGCAGTGACGTCGGACCCTATGGCTACACCTTC.

Only one count was recorded for this clone. The rearrangement uses TRBV27 and TRBJ2-5; D is uncertain. The length of the CDR3 is 12 residues. V was shortened by 5 bases and J by 4 bases, with 8 bases between the two germline ends. Looked up from germline, CDR1 is MNHEY and CDR2 is SMNVEV (reference sequence). CDR3 amino acids: CASSNPGETQYF. DNA for the CDR3: TGTGCCAGCAGTAACCCCGGAGAGACCCAGTACTTC.

V usage is TRBV25-1 and J usage is TRBJ1-1; D possibly corresponds to TRBD1 (6 bases). The CDR3 is 15 amino acids. Germline assignment: CDR1 MGHDK and CDR2 SYGVNS. Deletions cut 1 base from V and 5 bases from J, with 14 bases between. This chain's CDR3 is CASSESQGRGTEAFF. CDR3 nucleotide sequence: TGTGCCAGCAGTGAATCCCAGGGGAGGGGGACTGAAGCTTTCTTT.

The chain employs TRBV20-1 and TRBJ2-7; D gene unclear. CDR1 and CDR2 from the germline V gene are DFQATT and SNEGSKA (reference sequence). This CDR3 is built from 11 residues. V lost 4 bases to trimming and J lost 5 bases, with 9 bases between them. The CDR3 DNA follows: TGCAGTGCTAAACCCCTCGACGAGCAGTACTTC. This translates into CSAKPLDEQYF.